This entry lists 5 T cell receptor beta chains sequenced from one sample in a study of T cell changes during pregnancy in multiple sclerosis. Using immunoSEQ multiplex PCR, the repertoire was profiled, and TCRdb retains in-frame clones only, with some absent. Altogether 30,000 to 40,000 clones are present, approximately 88% being singletons, with the ten largest covering about 8%. The specimen comprised CD8+ T cells from peripheral blood mononuclear cells, sampled before pregnancy. These TCRs come from a female donor with multiple sclerosis, enrolled in a pregnancy study.

The J gene is TRBJ1-2, the V gene TRBV28, with D perhaps matching TRBD1 (5 bases). V lost 7 bases, J lost 3 bases, and 18 bases lay in between. Germline loops: CDR1 MDHEN, CDR2 SYDVKM. The CDR3 has 15 residues. The CDR3 DNA reads as TGTGCCAGCACCTGGGGGGGGATGGGTTACTATGGCTACACCTTC. It encodes CASTWGGMGYYGYTF.

V gene TRBV27 combines with J gene TRBJ2-5, with 7 bases aligning to TRBD2. V shed 3 bases and J 5 bases; nucleotides not matched to a gene: 6. Per germline, CDR1 MNHEY and CDR2 SMNVEV (reference sequence). This CDR3 comprises 14 residues. The CDR3 sequence is CASSLGGWIETQYF. The CDR3 coding sequence is TGTGCCAGCAGTTTGGGAGGGTGGATCGAGACCCAGTACTTC.

The V gene is TRBV9, the J gene TRBJ2-7, with 8 bases that match TRBD1. V lost 0 bases to trimming and J lost 1 base; unmatched junction nucleotides: 3. Germline CDR1 SGDLS, CDR2 YYNGEE. CDR3 length equals 15 residues. DNA for the CDR3: TGTGCCAGCAGCGTAGGGGGGGACAGGTCCTACGAGCAGTACTTC. It encodes CASSVGGDRSYEQYF.

V usage is TRBV19 and J usage is TRBJ2-3; the D gene is possibly TRBD2 (6 bases). V was clipped by 7 bases and J by 0 bases, with 14 bases between them. CDR3 length: 15 amino acids. Germline lookup yields CDR1 LNHDA and CDR2 SQIVND (reference sequence). The CDR3 nucleotides read TGTGCCAGTACCTTACGGGGGATTAGCACAGATACGCAGTATTTT. Translation: CASTLRGISTDTQYF.

The chain joins TRBV13 to TRBJ2-1, with TRBD2 as a possible D gene (7 bases). V was trimmed by 0 bases and J by 8 bases, leaving 14 bases between them. Germline loops: CDR1 PRHDT, CDR2 FYEKMQ (reference sequence). The CDR3 is 15 residues long. This CDR3 is CASSLGVRGAHEQFF. As DNA, the CDR3 is TGTGCCAGCAGCTTAGGGGTCCGGGGGGCTCATGAGCAGTTCTTC.